A single T cell receptor beta chain is shown here with its context. Sequencing was performed with immunoSEQ multiplex PCR; in TCRdb, only in-frame clones are kept and a portion is missing. Of 60,000 or so clones listed, around 97% are singletons. These data are taken from a study of technical replicates of blood from a handful of donors. This TCR derives from a human donor in good health. The sequenced sample was T cells isolated from PBMCs.

CDR3 nucleotides: TGTGCCAGCAGCCTCAGAGGAAGAGAGACCCAGTACTTC. This codes for CASSLRGRETQYF. The chain uses TRBV5-4 and TRBJ2-5; D ambiguous. CDR3 length: 13 residues. Germline V CDR1 and CDR2: SGHNT, YYREEE (reference sequence). Trimming left V 4 bases short and J 4 bases short, with 11 bases between.